The rows below give T cell receptor beta chains drawn from one sample of a study of PD-L1 blockade in urothelial cancer. Assay used: immunoSEQ multiplex PCR; TCRdb lists only in-frame clones, some missing. This sample has approximately 50,000 clones, with roughly 87% found just once. The sequencing here drew on PBMCs, taken around atezolizumab (anti-PD-L1) treatment. The receptors derive from a man aged 55-75 years with urothelial cancer. Each CDR3 is given with its conserved first and last residue. Fields, in order: D gene, J gene, clone size, V gene, CDR3 DNA, CDR3 protein. A D gene is named only where the DNA matches it firmly. Size values are once, few and many counts, or a class for expanded clones, and some rows have none.

D: TRBD2; J: TRBJ2-1; size: once; V: TRBV7-3; DNA: TGTGCCAGCGGCCGGGGGGGCACTCTGAATGAGCAGTTCTTC; CDR3: CASGRGGTLNEQFF
D: TRBD1; J: TRBJ1-1; size: .; V: TRBV5-4; DNA: TGTGCCAGCAGCATATTACAGGGGGCCCCTGAAGCCTTCTTT; CDR3: CASSILQGAPEAFF
D: TRBD2; J: TRBJ2-1; size: few; V: TRBV7-2; DNA: TGTGCCAGCAGCTTTAGTCTAGCGGGGAGCAATGAGCAGTTCTTC; CDR3: CASSFSLAGSNEQFF
D: TRBD1; J: TRBJ2-1; size: .; V: TRBV29-1; DNA: TGCAGCGTTCGAGGAGGGACAGGGAGGTCGAATGAGCAGTTCTTC; CDR3: CSVRGGTGRSNEQFF
D: .; J: TRBJ2-1; size: few; V: TRBV29-1; DNA: TGCAGCGTCCAACCCGACACCTTCAATGAGCAGTTCTTC; CDR3: CSVQPDTFNEQFF
D: TRBD2; J: TRBJ2-2; size: .; V: TRBV5-1; DNA: TGCGCCAGCAGCGGGACTAGCGGGGGGACCACCGGGGAGCTGTTTTTT; CDR3: CASSGTSGGTTGELFF
D: TRBD2; J: TRBJ2-5; size: .; V: TRBV18; DNA: TGTGCCAGCTCACCACCAGCGGGGAGCCAAGAGACCCAGTACTTC; CDR3: CASSPPAGSQETQYF
D: TRBD1; J: TRBJ1-1; size: .; V: TRBV5-4; DNA: TGTGCCAGCAGTTCTACATTTCGGCAGGGGGCGGCTGAAGCTTTCTTT; CDR3: CASSSTFRQGAAEAFF
D: .; J: TRBJ1-1; size: .; V: TRBV2; DNA: TGTGCCAGCAGTGAAACGCAGGTAGGAATGCACACTGAAGCTTTCTTT; CDR3: CASSETQVGMHTEAFF
D: .; J: TRBJ1-2; size: .; V: TRBV5-1; DNA: TGCGCCAGCAGCTTGGGGGGCGCCCTTAACTATGGCTACACCTTC; CDR3: CASSLGGALNYGYTF
D: TRBD1; J: TRBJ2-5; size: .; V: TRBV5-4; DNA: TGTGCCAGCAGCCCTGCCGGGACAGCTAAAGAGACCCAGTACTTC; CDR3: CASSPAGTAKETQYF
D: .; J: TRBJ1-1; size: .; V: TRBV9; DNA: TGTGCCAGCAGTGAAGCGATCAGCAGCGAAGCTTTCTTT; CDR3: CASSEAISSEAFF
D: .; J: TRBJ1-3; size: .; V: TRBV7-2; DNA: TGTGCCAGCAGCTCGGACAGTACAGGACCTGGAAACACCATATATTTT; CDR3: CASSSDSTGPGNTIYF
D: TRBD1; J: TRBJ2-3; size: .; V: TRBV6-1; DNA: TGTGCCAGCAGTGGGGGACAGGGGCAGGGAGATACGCAGTATTTT; CDR3: CASSGGQGQGDTQYF
D: .; J: TRBJ1-5; size: .; V: TRBV6-1; DNA: TGTGCCAGCAGTGAAGTAGGGGTAAGCAATCAGCCCCAGCATTTT; CDR3: CASSEVGVSNQPQHF
D: TRBD1; J: TRBJ1-2; size: few; V: TRBV19; DNA: TGTGCCAGTAGTATCGCAATCCCGGGACAGGGGGACTATGGCTACACCTTC; CDR3: CASSIAIPGQGDYGYTF
D: TRBD1; J: TRBJ1-2; size: .; V: TRBV5-5; DNA: TGTGCCAGCAGCCTGGGCGGCAGGGGGCTGGATGGCTACACCTTC; CDR3: CASSLGGRGLDGYTF
D: .; J: TRBJ2-5; size: .; V: TRBV27; DNA: TGTGCCAGCAGTTTAGGAGGGGGCGGATGGGAGACCCAGTACTTC; CDR3: CASSLGGGGWETQYF